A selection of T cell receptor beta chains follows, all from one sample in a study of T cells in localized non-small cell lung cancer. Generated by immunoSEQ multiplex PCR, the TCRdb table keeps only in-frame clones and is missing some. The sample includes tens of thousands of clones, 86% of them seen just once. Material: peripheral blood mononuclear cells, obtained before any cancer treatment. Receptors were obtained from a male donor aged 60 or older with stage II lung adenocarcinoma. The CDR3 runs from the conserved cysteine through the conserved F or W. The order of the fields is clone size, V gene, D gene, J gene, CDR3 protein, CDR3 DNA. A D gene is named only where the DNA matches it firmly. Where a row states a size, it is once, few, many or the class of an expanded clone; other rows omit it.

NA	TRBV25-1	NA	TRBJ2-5	CASSGPAQETQYF	TGTGCCAGCAGTGGTCCCGCCCAAGAGACCCAGTACTTC
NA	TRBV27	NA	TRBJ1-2	CASGPPWYGYTF	TGTGCCAGCGGACCCCCGTGGTATGGCTACACCTTC
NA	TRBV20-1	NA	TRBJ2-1	CSAINEQFF	TGCAGTGCTATAAATGAGCAGTTCTTC
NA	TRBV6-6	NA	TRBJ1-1	CASSYSQVTEAFF	TGTGCCAGCAGTTACTCGCAGGTTACTGAAGCTTTCTTT
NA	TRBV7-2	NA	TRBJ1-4	CASSLKKATNEKLFF	TGTGCCAGCAGCTTAAAAAAGGCAACTAATGAAAAACTGTTTTTT
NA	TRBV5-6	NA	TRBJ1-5	CASSLFGSTGLYYQPQHF	TGTGCCAGCAGCTTGTTCGGCAGTACAGGGCTTTATTATCAGCCCCAGCATTTT
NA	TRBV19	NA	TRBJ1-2	CASSIGRTDGYTF	TGTGCCAGTAGTATAGGTCGGACAGATGGCTACACCTTC
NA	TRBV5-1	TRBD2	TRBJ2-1	CASSRSGTYNEQFF	TGCGCCAGCAGCCGTAGCGGGACCTACAATGAGCAGTTCTTC
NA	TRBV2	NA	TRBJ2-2	CASSAPGELFF	TGTGCCAGCAGTGCCCCCGGGGAGCTGTTTTTT
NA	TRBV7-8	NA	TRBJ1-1	CASSLDRAYPEAFF	TGTGCCAGCAGCTTAGACAGGGCCTACCCTGAAGCTTTCTTT
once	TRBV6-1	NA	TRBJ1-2	CASSDRYGYTF	TGTGCCAGCAGTGATCGTTATGGCTACACCTTC
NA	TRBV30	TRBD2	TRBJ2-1	CARGGGLGEQFF	TGTGCCCGGGGAGGAGGACTAGGGGAGCAGTTCTTC
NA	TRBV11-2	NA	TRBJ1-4	CASSRRSEKLFF	TGTGCCAGCAGCCGTCGCAGTGAAAAACTGTTTTTT
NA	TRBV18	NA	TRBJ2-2	CASSIRTGEGELFF	TGTGCCAGCTCCATCCGGACGGGAGAAGGGGAGCTGTTTTTT
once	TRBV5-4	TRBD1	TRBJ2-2	CASSFRQGDTGELFF	TGTGCCAGCAGCTTCCGACAGGGAGACACCGGGGAGCTGTTTTTT
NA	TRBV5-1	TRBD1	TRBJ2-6	CASSFLSGTGGSGANVLTF	TGCGCCAGCAGCTTCCTCTCCGGGACAGGGGGCTCTGGGGCCAACGTCCTGACTTTC
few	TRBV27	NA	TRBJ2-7	CASSLRGRQASYEQYF	TGTGCCAGCAGTTTAAGGGGGAGACAGGCCTCCTACGAGCAGTACTTC
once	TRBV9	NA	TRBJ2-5	CASSVLGGASETQYF	TGTGCCAGCAGCGTATTAGGTGGGGCCTCGGAGACCCAGTACTTC
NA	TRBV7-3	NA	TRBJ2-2	CASSLIPSGPTNTGELFF	TGTGCCAGCAGCTTAATTCCCAGCGGACCCACGAACACCGGGGAGCTGTTTTTT
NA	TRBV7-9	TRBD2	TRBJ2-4	CASSSPGGNIQYF	TGTGCCAGCAGCTCTCCGGGGGGAAACATTCAGTACTTC
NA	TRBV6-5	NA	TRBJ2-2	CASSYSSGANTGELFF	TGTGCCAGCAGTTACTCGTCGGGAGCCAACACCGGGGAGCTGTTTTTT
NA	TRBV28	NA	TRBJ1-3	CASNSPTSSGNTIYF	TGTGCCAGCAATTCCCCCACGAGCTCTGGAAACACCATATATTTT
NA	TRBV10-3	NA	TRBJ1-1	CATVTENTEAFF	TGTGCCACCGTGACAGAGAACACTGAAGCTTTCTTT
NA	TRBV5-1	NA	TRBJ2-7	CASSSGFYEQYF	TGCGCCAGCAGCTCAGGGTTCTACGAGCAGTACTTC
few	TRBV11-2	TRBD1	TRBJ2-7	CASSSPGTGQYF	TGTGCCAGCAGCTCCCCCGGGACAGGGCAGTACTTC
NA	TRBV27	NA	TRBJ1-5	CASSHLNQPQHF	TGTGCCAGCAGTCACCTAAATCAGCCCCAGCATTTT
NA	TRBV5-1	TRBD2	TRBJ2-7	CASSPSGRAGQYEQYF	TGCGCCAGCAGCCCTAGCGGGAGGGCCGGACAATACGAGCAGTACTTC
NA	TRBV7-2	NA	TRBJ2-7	CASSLYGVASDEQYF	TGTGCCAGCAGCTTATATGGGGTGGCATCGGACGAGCAGTACTTC
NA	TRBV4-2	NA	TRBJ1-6	CASSQEWTYNSPLHF	TGTGCCAGCAGCCAAGAATGGACGTATAATTCACCCCTCCACTTT
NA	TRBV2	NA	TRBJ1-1	CASSAEGKTEAFF	TGTGCCAGCAGTGCGGAGGGGAAGACTGAAGCTTTCTTT
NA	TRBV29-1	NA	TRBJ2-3	CSGLGDTQYF	TGCAGCGGCCTGGGGGATACGCAGTATTTT
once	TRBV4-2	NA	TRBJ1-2	CASSQWGEPQGGYTF	TGTGCCAGCAGCCAATGGGGGGAGCCCCAGGGGGGCTACACCTTC
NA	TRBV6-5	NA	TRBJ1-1	CASSYKRNTEAFF	TGTGCCAGCAGTTACAAGAGGAACACTGAAGCTTTCTTT
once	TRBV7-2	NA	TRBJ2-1	CASSQRWGRGWSGEQFF	TGTGCCAGCAGCCAGAGATGGGGTCGGGGGTGGAGTGGTGAGCAGTTCTTC
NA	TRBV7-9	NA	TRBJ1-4	CASTRLTLGEKLFF	TGTGCCAGCACCAGGCTTACTTTGGGTGAAAAACTGTTTTTT
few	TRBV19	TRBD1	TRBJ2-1	CASSDPDRLVQFF	TGTGCCAGTAGTGACCCGGACAGGCTGGTGCAGTTCTTC
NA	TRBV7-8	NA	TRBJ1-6	CASSFLMAGSPLHF	TGTGCCAGCAGCTTCCTCATGGCAGGTTCACCCCTCCACTTT
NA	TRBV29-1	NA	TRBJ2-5	CSVAGGQGETQYF	TGCAGCGTTGCGGGTGGCCAGGGAGAGACCCAGTACTTC
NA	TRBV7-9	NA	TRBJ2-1	CASTPGYYNEQFF	TGTGCCAGCACCCCCGGATATTACAATGAGCAGTTCTTC
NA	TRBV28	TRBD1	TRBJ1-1	CASTQGGGEAFF	TGTGCCAGCACCCAGGGGGGGGGTGAAGCTTTCTTT
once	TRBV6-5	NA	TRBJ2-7	CASSVDRRWEQYF	TGTGCCAGCAGTGTGGACCGGCGGTGGGAGCAGTACTTC
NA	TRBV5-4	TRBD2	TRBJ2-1	CASSPTSGRGIEQFF	TGTGCCAGCAGCCCGACTAGCGGGAGGGGAATTGAGCAGTTCTTC
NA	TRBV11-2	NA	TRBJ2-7	CASSLVTGIYEQYF	TGTGCCAGCAGCTTAGTTACAGGGATCTACGAGCAGTACTTC
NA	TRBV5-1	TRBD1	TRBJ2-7	CASSYSTGFYEQYF	TGCGCCAGCAGCTACTCGACAGGGTTCTACGAGCAGTACTTC